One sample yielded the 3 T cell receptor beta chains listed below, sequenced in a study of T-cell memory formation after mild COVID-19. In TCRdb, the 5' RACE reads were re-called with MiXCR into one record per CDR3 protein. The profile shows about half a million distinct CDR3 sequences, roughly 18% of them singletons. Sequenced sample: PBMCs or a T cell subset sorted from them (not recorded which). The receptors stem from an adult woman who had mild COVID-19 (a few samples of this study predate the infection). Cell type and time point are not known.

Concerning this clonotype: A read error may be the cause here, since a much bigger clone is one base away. The CDR3 loop reads CDSSLGLAPGTDTQYF. The CDR3 DNA sequence: TGTGACAGCAGCTTAGGGTTAGCCCCCGGCACAGATACGCAGTATTTT. The chain recombines TRBV7-8 with TRBJ2-3, with D hard to call. The CDR3 is 16 amino acids. The germline CDR1 and CDR2 sequences are SGHVS and FQNEAQ.

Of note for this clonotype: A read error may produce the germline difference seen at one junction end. In DNA form, the CDR3 reads TGTGCCAGCAGTGAGTTTAGCGGGAGGGTAACTGCCGGCCTTCCCTTC. Its protein product is CASSEFSGRVTAGLPF. The J gene is TRBJ2-7, the V gene TRBV2; 11 nucleotides match TRBD2. The CDR3 spans 16 residues. Germline loops: CDR1 SNHLY, CDR2 FYNNEI.

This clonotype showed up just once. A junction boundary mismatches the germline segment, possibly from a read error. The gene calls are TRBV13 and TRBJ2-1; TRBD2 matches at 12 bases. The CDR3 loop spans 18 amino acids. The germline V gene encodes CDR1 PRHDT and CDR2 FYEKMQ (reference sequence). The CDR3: CARSSPTSGGRSYNEQFF. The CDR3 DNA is TGTGCCAGAAGCTCACCGACTAGCGGGGGCCGCTCCTACAATGAGCAGTTCTTC.